This T cell receptor (beta chain) was recovered during a study of T cell repertoires in cytomegalovirus infection. About the study: It was the public TCR beta signatures that indicated both CMV infection and matching HLA type. General study points: HLA-C-restricted, CMV-specific TCR beta clonotypes were dominant ex vivo.

TCRdb independently ran MiXCR on the reads; one entry per CDR3 protein. There are under 850,000 distinct CDR3 sequences in the sample; about a third occur only once, and 2.5% to 3.5% lies in the top ten. Worth noting for this clonotype: Its antigen is unidentified. A read error may produce the germline difference seen at one junction end.

Germline lookup yields CDR1 SGHTA and CDR2 FQGNSA. The CDR3 loop spans 15 amino acids. This clonotype originated in a human donor in good health (CMV status not recorded). Some clones in this sample may be carry-over from other donors' samples. The chain couples TRBV7-2 to TRBJ1-1; TRBD1 agrees at 7 bases. Specimen: PBMCs. The CDR3 nucleotides are TGTGCCAGCAGCTCCAGACAGGGTAGGCGCACTGTAGCTTTCTTT. This translates into CASSSRQGRRTVAFF.